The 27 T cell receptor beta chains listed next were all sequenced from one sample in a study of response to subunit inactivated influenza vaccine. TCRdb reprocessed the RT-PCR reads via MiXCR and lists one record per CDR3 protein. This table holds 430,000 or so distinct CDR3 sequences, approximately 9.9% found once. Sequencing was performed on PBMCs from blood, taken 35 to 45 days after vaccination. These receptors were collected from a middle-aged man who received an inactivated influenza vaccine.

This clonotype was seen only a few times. The CDR3 sequence is CASSPTGRAQETQYF. The CDR3 DNA sequence: TGTGCCAGCAGTCCCACGGGGAGAGCCCAAGAGACCCAGTACTTC. The V and J genes are TRBV28 and TRBJ2-5, with D possibly matching TRBD2 (5 bases). V gave up 5 bases and J gave up 1 base, with 14 bases separating them. The CDR3 loop spans 15 amino acids. The germline gives CDR1 MDHEN, CDR2 SYDVKM.

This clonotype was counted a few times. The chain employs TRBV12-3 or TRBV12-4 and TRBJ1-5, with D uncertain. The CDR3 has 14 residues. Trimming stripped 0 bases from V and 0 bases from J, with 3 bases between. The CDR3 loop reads CASSLADSNQPQHF. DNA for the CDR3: TGTGCCAGCAGTTTAGCCGATAGCAATCAGCCCCAGCATTTT.

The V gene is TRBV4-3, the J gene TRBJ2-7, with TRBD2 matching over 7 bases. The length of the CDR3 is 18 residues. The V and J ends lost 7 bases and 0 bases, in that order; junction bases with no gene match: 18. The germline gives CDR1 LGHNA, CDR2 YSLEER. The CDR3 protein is CASKTESMAGERSYEQYF. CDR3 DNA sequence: TGCGCCAGCAAGACAGAATCGATGGCGGGAGAGCGCTCCTACGAGCAGTACTTC.

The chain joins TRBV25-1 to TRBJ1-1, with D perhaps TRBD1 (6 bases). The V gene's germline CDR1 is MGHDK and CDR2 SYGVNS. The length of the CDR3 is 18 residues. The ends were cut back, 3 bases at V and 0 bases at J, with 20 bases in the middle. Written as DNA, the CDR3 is TGTGCCAGCAGTGAGGAGTTAATTTCCGGGACATTGAACACTGAAGCTTTCTTT. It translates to CASSEELISGTLNTEAFF.

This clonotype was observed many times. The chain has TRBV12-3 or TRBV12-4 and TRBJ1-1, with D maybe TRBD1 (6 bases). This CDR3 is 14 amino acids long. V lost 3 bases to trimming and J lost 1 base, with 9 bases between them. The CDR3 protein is CASSFLGQNTEAFF. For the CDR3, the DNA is TGTGCCAGCAGTTTTTTGGGACAGAACACTGAAGCTTTCTTT.

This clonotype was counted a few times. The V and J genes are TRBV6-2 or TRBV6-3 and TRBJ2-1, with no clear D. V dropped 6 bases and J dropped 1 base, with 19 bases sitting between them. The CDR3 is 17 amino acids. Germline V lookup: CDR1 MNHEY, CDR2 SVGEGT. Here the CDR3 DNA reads TGTGCCAGCAGAGAGAATTTGGACCTCTGGTCCTACAATGAGCAGTTCTTC. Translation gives CASRENLDLWSYNEQFF.

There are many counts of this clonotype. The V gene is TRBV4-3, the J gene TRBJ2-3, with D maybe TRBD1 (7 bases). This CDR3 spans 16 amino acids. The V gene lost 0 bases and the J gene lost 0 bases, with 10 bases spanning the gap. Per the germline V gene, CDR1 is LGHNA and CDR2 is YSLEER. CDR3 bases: TGCGCCAGCAGCCAAGAGCCAGGGGGGAGCACAGATACGCAGTATTTT. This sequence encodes CASSQEPGGSTDTQYF.

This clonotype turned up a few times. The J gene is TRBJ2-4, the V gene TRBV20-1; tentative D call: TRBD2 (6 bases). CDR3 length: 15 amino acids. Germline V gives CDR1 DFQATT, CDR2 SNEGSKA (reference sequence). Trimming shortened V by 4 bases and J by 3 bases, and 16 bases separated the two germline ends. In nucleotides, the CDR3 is TGCAGTGCTACCTCCTCTAGCGTGGGCAAAAACATTCAGTACTTC. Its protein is CSATSSSVGKNIQYF.

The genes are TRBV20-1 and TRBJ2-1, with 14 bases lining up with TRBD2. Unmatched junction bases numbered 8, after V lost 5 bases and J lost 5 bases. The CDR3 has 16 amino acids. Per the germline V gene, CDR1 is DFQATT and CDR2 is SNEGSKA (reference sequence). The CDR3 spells CSAPGLAGGINNEQFF. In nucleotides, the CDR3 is TGCAGTGCTCCCGGACTAGCGGGAGGCATAAACAATGAGCAGTTCTTC.

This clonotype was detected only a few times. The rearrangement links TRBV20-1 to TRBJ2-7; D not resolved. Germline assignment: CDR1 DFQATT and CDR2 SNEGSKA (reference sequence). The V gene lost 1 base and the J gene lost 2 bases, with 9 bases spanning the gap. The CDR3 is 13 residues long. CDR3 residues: CSARGQMTYEQYF. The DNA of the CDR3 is TGCAGTGCTAGAGGCCAGATGACCTACGAGCAGTACTTC.

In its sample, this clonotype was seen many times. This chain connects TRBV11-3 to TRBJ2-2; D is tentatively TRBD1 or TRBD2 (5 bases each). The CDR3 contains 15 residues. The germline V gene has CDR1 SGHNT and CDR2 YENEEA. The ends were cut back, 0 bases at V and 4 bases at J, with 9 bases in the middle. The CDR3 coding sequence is TGTGCCAGCAGCTTAGATAGAGGGACCACCGGGGAGCTGTTTTTT. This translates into CASSLDRGTTGELFF.

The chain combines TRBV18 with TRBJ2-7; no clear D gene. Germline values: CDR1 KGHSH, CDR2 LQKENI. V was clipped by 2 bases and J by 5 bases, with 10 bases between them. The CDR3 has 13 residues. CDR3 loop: CASSPVVLNEQYF. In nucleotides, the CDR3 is TGTGCCAGCTCACCAGTAGTTCTGAACGAGCAGTACTTC.

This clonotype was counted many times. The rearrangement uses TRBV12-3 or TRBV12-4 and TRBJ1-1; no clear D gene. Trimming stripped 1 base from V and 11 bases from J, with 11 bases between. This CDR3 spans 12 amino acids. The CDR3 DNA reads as TGTGCCAGCAGTTTAGACTCGCGGGCGGCTTTCTTT. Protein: CASSLDSRAAFF.

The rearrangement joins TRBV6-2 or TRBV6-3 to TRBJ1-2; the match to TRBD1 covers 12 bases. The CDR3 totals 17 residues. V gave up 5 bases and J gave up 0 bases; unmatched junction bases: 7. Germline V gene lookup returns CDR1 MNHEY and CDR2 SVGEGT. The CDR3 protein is CASSIRDRGPANYGYTF. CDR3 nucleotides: TGTGCCAGCAGTATCCGGGACAGGGGGCCAGCTAACTATGGCTACACCTTC.

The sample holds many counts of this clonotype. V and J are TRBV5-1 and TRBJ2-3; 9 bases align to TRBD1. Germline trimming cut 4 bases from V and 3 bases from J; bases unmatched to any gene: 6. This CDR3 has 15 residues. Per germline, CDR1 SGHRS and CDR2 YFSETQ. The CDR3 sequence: CASSPTTGGTDTQYF. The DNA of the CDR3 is TGCGCCAGCAGCCCGACGACAGGGGGGACAGATACGCAGTATTTT.

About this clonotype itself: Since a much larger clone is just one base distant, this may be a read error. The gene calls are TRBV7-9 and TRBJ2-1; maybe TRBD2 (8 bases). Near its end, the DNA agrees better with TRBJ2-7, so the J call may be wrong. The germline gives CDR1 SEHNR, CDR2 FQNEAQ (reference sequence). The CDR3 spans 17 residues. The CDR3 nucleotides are TGTGCCAGCAGCCACGGGACTAGAGGGGGCTCCTACAATGAGCAGTACTTC. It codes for CASSHGTRGGSYNEQYF.

CDR3 nucleotide sequence: TGTGCCAGCAGTCACCAGACACGGCTGAACACTGAAGCTTTCTTT. It is translated as CASSHQTRLNTEAFF. The rearrangement uses TRBV21-1 and TRBJ1-1. TRBV21-1 constitutes a pseudogene. This CDR3 is 15 amino acids long.

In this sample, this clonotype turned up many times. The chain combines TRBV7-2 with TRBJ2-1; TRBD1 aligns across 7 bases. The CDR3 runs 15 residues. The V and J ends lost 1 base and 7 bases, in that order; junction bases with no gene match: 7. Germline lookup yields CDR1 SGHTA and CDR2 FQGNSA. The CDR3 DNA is TGTGCCAGCAGCTTAGTGGGTAGCAGGGGGAATGAGCAGTTCTTC. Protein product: CASSLVGSRGNEQFF.

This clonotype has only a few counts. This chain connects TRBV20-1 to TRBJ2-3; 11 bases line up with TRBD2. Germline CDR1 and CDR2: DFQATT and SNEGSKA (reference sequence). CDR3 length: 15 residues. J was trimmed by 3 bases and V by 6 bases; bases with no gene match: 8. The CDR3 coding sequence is TGCAGTGCCGACCGACTAGCGGGAAGAACAGATACGCAGTATTTT. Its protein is CSADRLAGRTDTQYF.

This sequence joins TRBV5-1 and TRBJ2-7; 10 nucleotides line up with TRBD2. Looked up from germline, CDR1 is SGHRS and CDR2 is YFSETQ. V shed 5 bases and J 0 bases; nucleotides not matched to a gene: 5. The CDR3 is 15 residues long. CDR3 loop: CASRTASGSSYEQYF. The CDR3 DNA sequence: TGCGCCAGCAGAACCGCTAGCGGGAGCTCCTACGAGCAGTACTTC.

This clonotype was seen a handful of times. CDR3 nucleotide sequence: TGCAGTGCTAGATCCAGCGGACCACCCTACGAGCAGTACTTC. Translating it yields CSARSSGPPYEQYF. The chain is built from TRBV20-1 and TRBJ2-7, with a weak D call TRBD2 (5 bases). Trimming removed 2 bases at V and 2 bases at J, with 13 bases between. Germline V CDR1 and CDR2: DFQATT, SNEGSKA (reference sequence). The CDR3 sequence is 14 residues long.

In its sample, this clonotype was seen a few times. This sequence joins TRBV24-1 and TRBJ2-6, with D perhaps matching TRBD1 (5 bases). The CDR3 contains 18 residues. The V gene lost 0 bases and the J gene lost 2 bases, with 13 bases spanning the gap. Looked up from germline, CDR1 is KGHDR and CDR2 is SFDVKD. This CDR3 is CATSDLPGRDAGANVLTF. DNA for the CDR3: TGTGCCACCAGTGATTTGCCGGGCAGGGATGCTGGGGCCAACGTCCTGACTTTC.

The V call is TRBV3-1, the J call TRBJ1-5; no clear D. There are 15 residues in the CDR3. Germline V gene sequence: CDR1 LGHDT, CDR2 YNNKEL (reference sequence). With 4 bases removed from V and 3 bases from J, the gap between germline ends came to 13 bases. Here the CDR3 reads CASSPGRSINQPQHF. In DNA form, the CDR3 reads TGTGCCAGCAGCCCGGGCCGGAGCATCAATCAGCCCCAGCATTTT.

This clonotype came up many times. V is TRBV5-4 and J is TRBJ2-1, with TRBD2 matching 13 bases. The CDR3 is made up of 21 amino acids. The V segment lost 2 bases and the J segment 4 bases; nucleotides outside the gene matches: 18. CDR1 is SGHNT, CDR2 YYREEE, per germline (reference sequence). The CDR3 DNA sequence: TGTGCCAGCAGCTTCATAATAGGGACTAGCGGGATTAAGGCCCTATACAATGAGCAGTTCTTC. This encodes CASSFIIGTSGIKALYNEQFF.

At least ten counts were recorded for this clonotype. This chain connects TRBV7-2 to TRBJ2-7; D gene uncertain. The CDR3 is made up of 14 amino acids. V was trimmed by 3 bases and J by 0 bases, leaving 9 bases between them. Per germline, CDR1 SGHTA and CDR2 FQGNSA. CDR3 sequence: CASSLMGSSYEQYF. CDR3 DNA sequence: TGTGCCAGCAGCTTGATGGGCAGCTCCTACGAGCAGTACTTC.

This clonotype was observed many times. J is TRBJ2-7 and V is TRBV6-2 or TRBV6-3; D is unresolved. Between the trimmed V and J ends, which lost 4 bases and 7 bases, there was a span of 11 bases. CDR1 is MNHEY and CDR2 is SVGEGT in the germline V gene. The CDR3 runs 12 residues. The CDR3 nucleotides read TGTGCCAGCAGTTTGAAATTGCGGGAGCAGTACTTC. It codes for CASSLKLREQYF.

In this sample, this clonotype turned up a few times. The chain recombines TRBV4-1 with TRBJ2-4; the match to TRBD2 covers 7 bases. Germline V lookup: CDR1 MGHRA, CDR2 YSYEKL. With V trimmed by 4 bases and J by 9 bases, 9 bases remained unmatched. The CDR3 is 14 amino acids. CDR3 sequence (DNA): TGCGCCAGCAGCCCCCACGCGGGGGTTCCCATTCAGTACTTC. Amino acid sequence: CASSPHAGVPIQYF.